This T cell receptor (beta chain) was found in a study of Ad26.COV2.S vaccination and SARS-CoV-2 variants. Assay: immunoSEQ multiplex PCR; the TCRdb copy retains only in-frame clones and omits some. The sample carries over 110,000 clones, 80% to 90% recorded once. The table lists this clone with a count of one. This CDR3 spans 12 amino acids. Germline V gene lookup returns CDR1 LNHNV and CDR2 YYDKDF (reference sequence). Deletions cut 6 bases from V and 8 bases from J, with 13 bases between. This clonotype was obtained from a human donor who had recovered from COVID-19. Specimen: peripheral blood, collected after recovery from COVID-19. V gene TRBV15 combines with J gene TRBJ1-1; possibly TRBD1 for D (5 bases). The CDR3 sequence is CATRAGHLEAFF. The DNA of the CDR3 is TGTGCCACCAGGGCAGGGCATCTAGAAGCTTTCTTT.